Here is one T cell receptor beta chain with its context. Its target is not known. For every donor, one blood sample of about 2.5 ml was drawn. These data are taken from a study of monozygotic twins with inflammatory bowel disease. The UMIs contained a 6-nucleotide sample barcode. They were added by template switching during cDNA synthesis. TCRdb re-called the 5' RACE reads, yielding one record per CDR3 amino acid sequence without DNA. This listing includes 200,000 to 250,000 distinct CDR3 sequences. Germline-derived CDR1 and CDR2 are SGHNT and YYREEE (reference sequence). This CDR3 region has 13 residues. General study results and limits: Especially with disease activity, IBD patients had fewer clonotypes in common with others than healthy twins did.

The source of this sequence is a human donor with ulcerative colitis or Crohn's disease, or a healthy co-twin of an affected twin (not recorded which). The sequenced material came from blood. This chain connects TRBV5-4 to TRBJ2-5; TCRdb selects TRBD1, and the lack of DNA leaves this call unchecked. The CDR3 region is CASSWSGMETQYF.